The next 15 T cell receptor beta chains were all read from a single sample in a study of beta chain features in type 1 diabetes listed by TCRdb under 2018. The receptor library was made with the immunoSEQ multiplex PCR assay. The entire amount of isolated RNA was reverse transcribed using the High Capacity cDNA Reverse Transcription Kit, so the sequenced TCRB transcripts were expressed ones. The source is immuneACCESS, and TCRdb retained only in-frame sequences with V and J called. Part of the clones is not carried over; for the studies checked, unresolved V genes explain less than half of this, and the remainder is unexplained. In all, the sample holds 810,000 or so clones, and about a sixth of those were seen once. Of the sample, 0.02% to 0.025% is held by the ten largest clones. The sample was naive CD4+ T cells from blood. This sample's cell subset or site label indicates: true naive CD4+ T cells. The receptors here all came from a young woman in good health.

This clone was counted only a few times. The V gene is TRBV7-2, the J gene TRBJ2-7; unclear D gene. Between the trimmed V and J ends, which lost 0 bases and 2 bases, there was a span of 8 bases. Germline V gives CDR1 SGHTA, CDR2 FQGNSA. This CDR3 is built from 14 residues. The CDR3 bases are TGTGCCAGCAGCTTAGCGGGGAAACCCTACGAGCAGTACTTC. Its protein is CASSLAGKPYEQYF.

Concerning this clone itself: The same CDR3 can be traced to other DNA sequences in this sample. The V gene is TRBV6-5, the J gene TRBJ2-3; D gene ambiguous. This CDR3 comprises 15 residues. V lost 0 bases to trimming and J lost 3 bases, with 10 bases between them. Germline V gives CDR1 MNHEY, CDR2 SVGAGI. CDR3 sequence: CASSYSGRSTDTQYF. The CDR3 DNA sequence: TGTGCCAGCAGTTACTCGGGCAGGAGTACAGATACGCAGTATTTT.

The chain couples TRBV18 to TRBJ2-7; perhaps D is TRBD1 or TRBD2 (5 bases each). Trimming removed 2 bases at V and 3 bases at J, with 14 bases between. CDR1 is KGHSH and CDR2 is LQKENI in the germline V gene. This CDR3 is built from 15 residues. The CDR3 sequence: CASSPWDGILYEQYF. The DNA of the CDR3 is TGTGCCAGCTCACCATGGGACGGCATCCTCTACGAGCAGTACTTC. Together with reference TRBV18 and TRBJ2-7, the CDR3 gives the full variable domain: NAGVMQNPRHLVRRRGQEARLRCSPMKGHSHVYWYRQLPEEGLKFMVYLQKENIIDESGMPKERFSAEFPKEGPSILRIQQVVRGDSAAYFCASSPWDGILYEQYFGPGTRLTVT.

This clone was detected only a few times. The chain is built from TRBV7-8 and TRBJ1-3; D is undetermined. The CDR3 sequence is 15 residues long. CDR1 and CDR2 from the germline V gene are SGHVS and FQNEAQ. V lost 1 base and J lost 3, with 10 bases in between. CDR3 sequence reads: CASSLESGFGNTIYF. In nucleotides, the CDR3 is TGTGCCAGCAGCTTAGAGTCGGGGTTTGGAAACACCATATATTTT.

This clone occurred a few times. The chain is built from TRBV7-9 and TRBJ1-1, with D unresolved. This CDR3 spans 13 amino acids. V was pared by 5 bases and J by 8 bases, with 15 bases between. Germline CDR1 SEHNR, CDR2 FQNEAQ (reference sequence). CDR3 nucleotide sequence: TGTGCCAGCAGCCCTAATACCAGACCAGAAGCTTTCTTT. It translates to CASSPNTRPEAFF.

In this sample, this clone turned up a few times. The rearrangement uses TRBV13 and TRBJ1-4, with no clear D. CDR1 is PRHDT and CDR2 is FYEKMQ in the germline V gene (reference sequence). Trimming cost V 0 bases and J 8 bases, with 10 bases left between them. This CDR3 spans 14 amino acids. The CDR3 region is CASSLGNRWEKLFF. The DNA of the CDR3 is TGTGCCAGCAGCTTAGGTAACCGTTGGGAAAAACTGTTTTTT. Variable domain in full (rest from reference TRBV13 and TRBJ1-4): AAGVIQSPRHLIKEKRETATLKCYPIPRHDTVYWYQQGPGQDPQFLISFYEKMQSDKGSIPDRFSAQQFSDYHSELNMSSLELGDSALYFCASSLGNRWEKLFFGSGTQLSVL.

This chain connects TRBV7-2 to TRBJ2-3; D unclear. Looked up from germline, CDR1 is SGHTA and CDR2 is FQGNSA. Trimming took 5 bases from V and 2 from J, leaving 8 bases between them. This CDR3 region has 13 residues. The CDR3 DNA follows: TGTGCCAGCAGCCCCACCTCCACAGATACGCAGTATTTT. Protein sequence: CASSPTSTDTQYF. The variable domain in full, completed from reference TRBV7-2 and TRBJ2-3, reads GAGVSQSPSNKVTEKGKDVELRCDPISGHTALYWYRQSLGQGLEFLIYFQGNSAPDKSGLPSDRFSAERTGGSVSTLTIQRTQQEDSAVYLCASSPTSTDTQYFGPGTRLTVL.

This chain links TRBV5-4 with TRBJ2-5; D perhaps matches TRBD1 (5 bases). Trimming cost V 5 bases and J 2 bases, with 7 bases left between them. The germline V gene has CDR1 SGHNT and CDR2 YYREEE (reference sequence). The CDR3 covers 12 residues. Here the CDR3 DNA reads TGTGCCAGCAGTCGACAGCAAGAGACCCAGTACTTC. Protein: CASSRQQETQYF.

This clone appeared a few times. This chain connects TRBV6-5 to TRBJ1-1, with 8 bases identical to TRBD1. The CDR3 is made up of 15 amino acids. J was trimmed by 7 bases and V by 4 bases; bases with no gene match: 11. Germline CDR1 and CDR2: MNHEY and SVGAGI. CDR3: CASSLFRTGHGEAFF. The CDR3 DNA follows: TGTGCCAGCAGTTTATTTAGGACAGGGCATGGTGAAGCTTTCTTT.

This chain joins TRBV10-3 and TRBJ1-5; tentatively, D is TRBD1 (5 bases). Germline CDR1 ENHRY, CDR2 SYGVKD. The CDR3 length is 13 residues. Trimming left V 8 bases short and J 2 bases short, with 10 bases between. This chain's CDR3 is CAIASGGNQPQHF. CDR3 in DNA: TGTGCCATCGCGTCGGGGGGCAATCAGCCCCAGCATTTT.

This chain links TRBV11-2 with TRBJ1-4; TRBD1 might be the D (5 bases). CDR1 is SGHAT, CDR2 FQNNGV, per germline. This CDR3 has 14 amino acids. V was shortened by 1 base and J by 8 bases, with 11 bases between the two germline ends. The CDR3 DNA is TGTGCCAGCAGCTTAGTGCAGGGTAGGGAAAAACTGTTTTTT. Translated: CASSLVQGREKLFF. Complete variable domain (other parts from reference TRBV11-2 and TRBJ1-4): EAGVAQSPRYKIIEKRQSVAFWCNPISGHATLYWYQQILGQGPKLLIQFQNNGVVDDSQLPKDRFSAERLKGVDSTLKIQPAKLEDSAVYLCASSLVQGREKLFFGSGTQLSVL.

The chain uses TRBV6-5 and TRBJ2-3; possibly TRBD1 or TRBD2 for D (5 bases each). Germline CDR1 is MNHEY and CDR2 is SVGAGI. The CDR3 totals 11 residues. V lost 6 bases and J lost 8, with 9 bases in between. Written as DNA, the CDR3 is TGTGCCAGCAGCGCCGGGACTACGCAGTATTTT. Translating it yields CASSAGTTQYF.

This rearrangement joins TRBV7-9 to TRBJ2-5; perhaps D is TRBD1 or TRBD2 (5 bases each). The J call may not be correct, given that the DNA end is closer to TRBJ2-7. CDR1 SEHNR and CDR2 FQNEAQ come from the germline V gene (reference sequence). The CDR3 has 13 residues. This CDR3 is CASSVAQGHEQYF. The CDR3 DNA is TGTGCCAGCAGCGTTGCTCAGGGACACGAGCAGTACTTC.

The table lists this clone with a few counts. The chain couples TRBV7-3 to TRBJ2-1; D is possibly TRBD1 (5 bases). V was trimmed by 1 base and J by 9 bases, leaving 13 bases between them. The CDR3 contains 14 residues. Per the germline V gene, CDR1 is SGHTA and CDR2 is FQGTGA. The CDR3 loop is CASSLSGLRGEQFF. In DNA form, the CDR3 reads TGTGCCAGCAGCTTAAGCGGCTTAAGGGGTGAGCAGTTCTTC.

The CDR3 nucleotides read TGTGCCAGCAGTGGTAATTATGGCTACACCTTC. Translating it yields CASSGNYGYTF. The chain uses TRBV6-1 and TRBJ1-2; D gene uncertain. V was pared by 4 bases and J by 5 bases, with 5 bases between. This CDR3 region has 11 residues. Per germline, CDR1 MNHNS and CDR2 SASEGT.